This T cell receptor beta chain derives from a study of T cells in women clearing cervical HPV infection. Across the study: Donors had HPV16-related CIN3 or worse; 2 had invasive cancer. The study's findings and limits: Repertoire richness, not evenness, was significantly elevated in CIN3+ cases versus controls.

Sequencing was performed with immunoSEQ multiplex PCR; in TCRdb, only in-frame clones are kept and a portion is missing. The ten top clones account for 8% to 10%, within a sample of 22,000 or so clones. A remark on this clone: Antigen: not known. Read sequence stops 3 residues before the CDR3 end, and the germline J gene provides the missing end.

Per germline, CDR1 SNHLY and CDR2 FYNNEI. Trimming at V came to 5 bases and at J to 4 bases, leaving 5 bases not matched to a gene. This CDR3 has 15 amino acids. V gene TRBV2 combines with J gene TRBJ2-3, with 11 bases matching TRBD2. The clonotype originates from a woman between 18 and 69 years old with a cervical HPV16 infection that either progressed to CIN3+ or cleared (not recorded which). The material sequenced was blood buffy coat. CDR3 DNA, as far as it was read: TGTGCCAGCAGTCGTAGCGGGGGGGTAGCAGATACG. Its translation: CASSRSGGVADT. The complete CDR3 reads CASSRSGGVADTQYF.